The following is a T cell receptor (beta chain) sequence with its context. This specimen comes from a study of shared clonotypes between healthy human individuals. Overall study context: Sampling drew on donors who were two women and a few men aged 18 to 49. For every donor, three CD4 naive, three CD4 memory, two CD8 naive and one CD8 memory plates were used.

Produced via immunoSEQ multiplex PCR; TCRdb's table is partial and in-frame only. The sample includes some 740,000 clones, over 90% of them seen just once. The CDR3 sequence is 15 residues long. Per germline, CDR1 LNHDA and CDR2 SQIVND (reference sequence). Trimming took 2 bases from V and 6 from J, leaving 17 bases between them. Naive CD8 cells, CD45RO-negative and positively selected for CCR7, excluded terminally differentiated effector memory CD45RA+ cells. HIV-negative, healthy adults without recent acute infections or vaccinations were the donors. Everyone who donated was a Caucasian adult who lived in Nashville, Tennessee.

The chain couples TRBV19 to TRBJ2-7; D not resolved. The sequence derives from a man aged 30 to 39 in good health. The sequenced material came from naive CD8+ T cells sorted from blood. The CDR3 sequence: CASSIQGLAGREQYF. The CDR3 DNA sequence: TGTGCCAGTAGTATACAAGGGTTGGCTGGGCGCGAGCAGTACTTC.